The clone carrying this T cell receptor beta chain has more than one count but fewer than ten. Its antigen is not identified. The source of the sample is a study of beta chain features in type 1 diabetes. Whole-study findings and limits: PCR, the amplification step, might favor shorter templates, equally in patients and controls. Within the patient group, naive, central memory and Treg TCRB repertoires appeared more similar to each other than within healthy donors.

Every bit of the isolated RNA underwent reverse transcription, so sequencing read expressed TCRB transcripts. This table comes from immunoSEQ multiplex PCR, and its TCRdb copy is limited to in-frame clones, with some not included. This table has hundreds of thousands of clones, less than 20% appearing once. With 0 bases removed from V and 0 bases from J, the gap between germline ends came to 5 bases. CDR1 is LGHNA and CDR2 is YNFKEQ in the germline V gene. The CDR3 is made up of 14 amino acids. CD45RO/CCR7/CD25/CD127/CD95/CD27 staining was used to isolate CD4+ naive, central memory, regulatory and stem cell-like memory cells by sorting.

The clonotype was recovered from a man aged 18 to 29 in good health. Sequencing was performed on naive CD4+ T cells from blood. This rearrangement joins TRBV4-2 to TRBJ1-1; D call uncertain. CDR3 protein: CASSQDTLNTEAFF. CDR3 nucleotide sequence: TGTGCCAGCAGCCAAGATACACTGAACACTGAAGCTTTCTTT.